The 21 T cell receptor beta chains given below trace back to one sample, sequenced in a study of shared clonotypes between healthy human individuals. The repertoire was sequenced with immunoSEQ multiplex PCR; TCRdb's copy has only in-frame clones and lacks some. The sample yields about 980,000 clones, around 80% seen once. The sequencing input was memory CD4+ T cells sorted from blood. Subset described: CD45RA-negative fraction. Source of these receptors: a man aged 18 to 30 in good health.

V and J are TRBV2 and TRBJ1-6; no definite D call. V shed 5 bases and J shed 4 bases, with 12 bases lying between them. Germline CDR1 and CDR2: SNHLY and FYNNEI. CDR3 length equals 15 residues. The DNA of the CDR3 is TGTGCCAGCAGTATTGGACTGCGTTATAATTCACCCCTCCACTTT. Encoded protein: CASSIGLRYNSPLHF. The whole variable domain, filled in from reference TRBV2 and TRBJ1-6, reads EPEVTQTPSHQVTQMGQEVILRCVPISNHLYFYWYRQILGQKVEFLVSFYNNEISEKSEIFDDQFSVERPDGSNFTLKIRSTKLEDSAMYFCASSIGLRYNSPLHFGNGTRLTVT.

The V gene is TRBV4-2, the J gene TRBJ1-6; 8 bases map to TRBD1. The germline CDR1 and CDR2 sequences are LGHNA and YNFKEQ. V trimming: 4 bases; J trimming: 3 bases; junction bases outside the gene matches: 5. The CDR3 consists of 16 residues. The CDR3 nucleotides read TGTGCCAGCAGCCCAGGACAGGGAGGCTATAATTCACCCCTCCACTTT. Translation gives CASSPGQGGYNSPLHF.

This sequence joins TRBV4-1 and TRBJ2-7, with D possibly TRBD2 on 6 matching bases. V was shortened by 4 bases and J by 2 bases, with 21 bases between the two germline ends. Germline values: CDR1 MGHRA, CDR2 YSYEKL. This CDR3 is 17 amino acids long. Here the CDR3 DNA reads TGCGCCAGCAGCCCTCTAAGGAGGGCAGGAATTACCTACGAGCAGTACTTC. It encodes CASSPLRRAGITYEQYF.

This clone was seen at least ten times. The V gene is TRBV11-2, the J gene TRBJ1-1; D is undetermined. Germline V gene lookup returns CDR1 SGHAT and CDR2 FQNNGV. The CDR3 is made up of 14 amino acids. The V end lost 5 bases, the J end lost 1 base, and 11 bases lay between the germline ends. CDR3 sequence reads: CASSTLTGNTEAFF. CDR3 bases: TGTGCCAGCAGCACACTTACGGGGAACACTGAAGCTTTCTTT.

The gene calls are TRBV15 and TRBJ2-7; D gene ambiguous. V was clipped by 0 bases and J by 4 bases, with 13 bases between them. This CDR3 comprises 15 residues. In germline, CDR1 is LNHNV, CDR2 YYDKDF (reference sequence). CDR3 residues: CATSRDPLVGYEQYF. The CDR3 DNA reads TGTGCCACCAGCAGAGATCCTCTAGTCGGTTACGAGCAGTACTTC.

The V gene is TRBV7-2, the J gene TRBJ2-7; D may match TRBD1 or TRBD2 (6 bases each). The germline CDR1 and CDR2 sequences are SGHTA and FQGNSA. The CDR3 spans 14 residues. V lost 3 bases to trimming and J lost 4 bases, with 13 bases between them. The CDR3 is CASSLKGGGYEQYF. The CDR3, as DNA: TGTGCCAGCAGCTTGAAGGGGGGAGGTTACGAGCAGTACTTC. Looking up the rest from reference TRBV7-2 and TRBJ2-7 gives the full variable domain: GAGVSQSPSNKVTEKGKDVELRCDPISGHTALYWYRQSLGQGLEFLIYFQGNSAPDKSGLPSDRFSAERTGGSVSTLTIQRTQQEDSAVYLCASSLKGGGYEQYFGPGTRLTVT.

The chain is built from TRBV6-1 and TRBJ2-1; a weak D match, TRBD2 (5 bases). Germline CDR1 reads MNHNS; CDR2 reads SASEGT. With 6 bases removed from V and 15 bases from J, the gap between germline ends came to 15 bases. This CDR3 has 11 amino acids. The CDR3 region has the DNA TGTGCCAGCAGGCTACTAGACCGGGGGTTCTTC. This encodes CASRLLDRGFF.

The chain employs TRBV6-1 and TRBJ1-1; D not resolved. The germline V gene encodes CDR1 MNHNS and CDR2 SASEGT. The V gene lost 5 bases and the J gene lost 5 bases, with 12 bases spanning the gap. This CDR3 is built from 13 residues. Written as DNA, the CDR3 is TGTGCCAGCAGTTTTGGCGCAAAGACTGAAGCTTTCTTT. Amino acids: CASSFGAKTEAFF.

This clone occurred once. This chain links TRBV19 with TRBJ2-3, with TRBD2 identical over 8 bases. This CDR3 region has 15 residues. Germline V gives CDR1 LNHDA, CDR2 SQIVND (reference sequence). Trimming cost V 3 bases and J 2 bases; bases outside gene matches: 4. The DNA for the CDR3 is TGTGCCAGTAGTATGAGCGGGAGACTCACAGATACGCAGTATTTT. Translation: CASSMSGRLTDTQYF.

The chain combines TRBV4-3 with TRBJ1-5; D is uncertain. This CDR3 region has 15 residues. Germline V gene data show CDR1 as LGHNA and CDR2 as YSLEER. V was cut by 2 bases and J by 2 bases, with 10 bases left in between. This CDR3 is CASSQTALGNQPQHF. The CDR3 coding sequence is TGCGCCAGCAGCCAAACAGCCCTGGGCAATCAGCCCCAGCATTTT.

The J gene is TRBJ2-7, the V gene TRBV5-6, with D unresolved. The germline V gene has CDR1 SGHDT and CDR2 YYEEEE. The length of the CDR3 is 13 residues. V lost 4 bases and J 0 bases, leaving 8 bases between the germline ends. CDR3 region: CASSPTVSYEQYF. For the CDR3, the DNA is TGTGCCAGCAGCCCGACGGTCTCCTACGAGCAGTACTTC.

The chain has TRBV7-2 and TRBJ2-2; no clear D gene. V lost 8 bases, J lost 5 bases, and 9 bases lay in between. The CDR3 contains 12 residues. Germline V CDR1 and CDR2: SGHTA, FQGNSA. The CDR3 protein is CASGVGTGELFF. The CDR3 nucleotides read TGTGCCAGCGGCGTGGGAACCGGGGAGCTGTTTTTT.

Comments on this clone: Additional DNA sequences in this sample encode the identical CDR3. The gene calls are TRBV18 and TRBJ2-5; the D gene is possibly TRBD1 (7 bases). Between the trimmed V and J ends, which lost 3 bases and 4 bases, there was a span of 9 bases. The V gene's germline CDR1 is KGHSH and CDR2 LQKENI. This CDR3 has 13 residues. CDR3 DNA sequence: TGTGCCAGCTCACCCCAGGGGGGAGAGACCCAGTACTTC. This encodes CASSPQGGETQYF.

The chain uses TRBV19 and TRBJ1-3; the D is unclear. Germline assignment: CDR1 LNHDA and CDR2 SQIVND (reference sequence). The germline V and J ends were trimmed by 9 bases and 3 bases, with 6 bases remaining between them. CDR3 size: 11 residues. The CDR3 DNA is TGTGCCAGCGAGAGTGGAAACACCATATATTTT. Translation: CASESGNTIYF.

Notes on this clone: Its ends do not fully match the called genes, so a read error is possible. This chain links TRBV7-7 with TRBJ1-4; D ambiguous. The germline gives CDR1 SSHAT, CDR2 FNYEAQ (reference sequence). This CDR3 has 15 residues. CDR3 nucleotide sequence: TGTGCTAGCAGTCTTAGTATAGCACAGAACGAAAAACTGTTTTTT. This translates into CASSLSIAQNEKLFF.

The chain recombines TRBV7-9 with TRBJ2-3, with TRBD1 matching over 7 bases. V was clipped by 0 bases and J by 0 bases; unmatched bases: 3. Germline-derived CDR1 and CDR2 are SEHNR and FQNEAQ (reference sequence). The CDR3 totals 16 residues. In DNA, the CDR3 is TGTGCCAGCAGCTTAGCGACAGGGTCGAGCACAGATACGCAGTATTTT. Its protein is CASSLATGSSTDTQYF.

The chain recombines TRBV7-2 with TRBJ1-3, with a weak D call TRBD1 (5 bases). CDR1 and CDR2 (germline): SGHTA, FQGNSA. CDR3 length: 15 residues. V was cut by 5 bases and J by 6 bases, with 17 bases left in between. CDR3 sequence: CASSHRQSFPNTIYF. In DNA form, the CDR3 reads TGTGCCAGCAGCCACCGACAGTCTTTTCCAAACACCATATATTTT.

The V call is TRBV10-2, the J call TRBJ2-5; D call uncertain. CDR3 length: 13 residues. Trimming shortened V by 2 bases and J by 3 bases, and 7 bases separated the two germline ends. Germline lookup yields CDR1 WSHSY and CDR2 SAAADI. CDR3 in amino acids: CASSEPPEETQYF. The CDR3 region has the DNA TGCGCCAGCAGTGAGCCCCCCGAAGAGACCCAGTACTTC.

The sample holds a few counts of this clone. The rearrangement links TRBV5-6 to TRBJ1-5; D is uncertain. V lost 4 bases and J lost 6, with 17 bases in between. The germline gives CDR1 SGHDT, CDR2 YYEEEE. The CDR3 is made up of 15 amino acids. The CDR3 here is CASSQGPDGGQPQHF. The CDR3 DNA reads as TGTGCCAGCAGCCAAGGACCCGACGGAGGTCAGCCCCAGCATTTT.

The CDR3 reads CASSYGQDYGYTF. The CDR3 coding sequence is TGTGCCAGCAGCTATGGACAGGACTATGGCTACACCTTC. The chain is built from TRBV7-9 and TRBJ1-2, with 7 bases lining up with TRBD1. Germline trimming cut 4 bases from V and 3 bases from J; bases unmatched to any gene: 2. Germline V lookup: CDR1 SEHNR, CDR2 FQNEAQ (reference sequence). This CDR3 comprises 13 residues.

The rearrangement uses TRBV29-1 and TRBJ1-2; 9 bases match TRBD1. This CDR3 has 13 residues. With V trimmed by 6 bases and J by 7 bases, 9 bases remained unmatched. Germline V CDR1 and CDR2: SQVTM, ANQGSEA. The DNA for the CDR3 is TGCAGCGTCGAGGGGGACAGGGTAGGTGGCTACACCTTC. This codes for CSVEGDRVGGYTF.